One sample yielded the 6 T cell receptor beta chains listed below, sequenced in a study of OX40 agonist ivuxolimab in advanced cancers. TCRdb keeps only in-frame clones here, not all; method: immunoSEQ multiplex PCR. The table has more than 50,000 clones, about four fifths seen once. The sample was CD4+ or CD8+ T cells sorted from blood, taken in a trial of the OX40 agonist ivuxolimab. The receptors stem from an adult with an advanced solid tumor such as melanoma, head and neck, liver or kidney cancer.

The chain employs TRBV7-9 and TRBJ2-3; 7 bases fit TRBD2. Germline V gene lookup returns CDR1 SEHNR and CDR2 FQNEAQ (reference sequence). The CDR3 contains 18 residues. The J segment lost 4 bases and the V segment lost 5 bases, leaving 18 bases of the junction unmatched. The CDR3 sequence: CASSQRVGATSEADTQYF. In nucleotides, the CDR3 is TGTGCCAGCAGCCAGAGGGTAGGGGCTACTAGCGAGGCAGATACGCAGTATTTT.

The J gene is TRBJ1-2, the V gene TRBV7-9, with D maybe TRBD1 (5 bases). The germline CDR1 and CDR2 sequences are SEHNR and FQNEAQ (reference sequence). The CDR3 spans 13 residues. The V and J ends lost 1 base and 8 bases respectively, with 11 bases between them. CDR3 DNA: TGTGCCAGCAGCTTAGAGTGGGGGGAAGGCTACACCTTC. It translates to CASSLEWGEGYTF.

CDR3 nucleotide sequence: TGTGCCAGCTCACGAAACCGGGACACCTACGAGCAGTACTTC. Protein sequence: CASSRNRDTYEQYF. The genes are TRBV18 and TRBJ2-7, with D possibly being TRBD1 (6 bases). The germline V and J ends were trimmed by 4 bases and 2 bases, with 12 bases remaining between them. In germline, CDR1 is KGHSH, CDR2 LQKENI. The CDR3 spans 14 residues.

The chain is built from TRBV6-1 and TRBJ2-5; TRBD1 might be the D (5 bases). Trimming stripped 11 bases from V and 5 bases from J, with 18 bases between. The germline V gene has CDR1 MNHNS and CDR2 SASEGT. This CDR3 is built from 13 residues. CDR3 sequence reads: CAVRAGMSETQYF. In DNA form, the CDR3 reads TGTGCCGTTCGGGCAGGGATGTCGGAGACCCAGTACTTC.

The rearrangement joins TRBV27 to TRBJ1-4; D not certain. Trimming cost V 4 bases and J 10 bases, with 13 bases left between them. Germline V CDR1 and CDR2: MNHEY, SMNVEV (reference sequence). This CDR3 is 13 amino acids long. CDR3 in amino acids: CASSWAERGKLFF. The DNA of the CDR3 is TGTGCCAGCAGTTGGGCAGAACGAGGAAAACTGTTTTTT.

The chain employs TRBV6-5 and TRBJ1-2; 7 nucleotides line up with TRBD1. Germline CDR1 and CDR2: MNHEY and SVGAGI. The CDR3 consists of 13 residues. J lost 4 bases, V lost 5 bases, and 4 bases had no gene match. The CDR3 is CASSDAGGYGYTF. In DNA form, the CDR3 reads TGTGCCAGCAGTGACGCAGGGGGCTATGGCTACACCTTC.